Reported below is one TCR beta chain. Its antigen is not known. PCR involved 60 Vbeta and 13 Jbeta primers. The data were produced by immunoSEQ multiplex PCR, yet TCRdb's version contains in-frame clones alone and is incomplete. The sample carries approximately 170,000 clones, around 80% recorded once. This record belongs to a study of cytomegalovirus exposure and HLA in healthy donors. The CDR3 loop spans 17 amino acids. General observations from the study: A later analysis revealed that TCR association rates differed between HLA loci, peaking at DRB1 and bottoming out at HLA-C.

The sequence derives from a middle-aged man in good health and CMV-seronegative. The rearrangement uses TRBV21-1 and TRBJ1-3; the table assigns TRBD1, which was not confirmed against the DNA. TRBV21-1 is a pseudogene locus. The sample was PBMCs. The CDR3 DNA follows: TGTGCCAGCAGCTACCGGGACAGGGGGCCCCCTGGAAACACCATATATTTT. Protein product: CASSYRDRGPPGNTIYF.